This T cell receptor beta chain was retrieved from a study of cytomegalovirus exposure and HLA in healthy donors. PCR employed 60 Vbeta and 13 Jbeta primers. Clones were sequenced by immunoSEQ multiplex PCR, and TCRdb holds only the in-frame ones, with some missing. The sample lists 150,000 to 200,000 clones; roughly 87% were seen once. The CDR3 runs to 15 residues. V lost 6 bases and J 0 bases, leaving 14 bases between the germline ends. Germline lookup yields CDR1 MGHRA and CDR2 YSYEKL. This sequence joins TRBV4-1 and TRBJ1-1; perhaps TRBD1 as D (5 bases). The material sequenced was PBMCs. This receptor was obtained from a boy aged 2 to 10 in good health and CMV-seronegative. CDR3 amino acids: CASSGIRGMNTEAFF. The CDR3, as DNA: TGCGCCAGCAGTGGAATAAGGGGCATGAACACTGAAGCTTTCTTT.